The next 7 T cell receptor beta chains were all read from a single sample in a study of cytomegalovirus exposure and HLA in healthy donors (TCRdb year 2017). Library preparation was by the immunoSEQ multiplex PCR assay. A mixture of 60 forward primers for TCR Vbeta segments and 13 reverse primers for TCR Jbeta segments was used in the multiplex PCR. Not all clones reach the TCRdb copy of this immuneACCESS table, which keeps in-frame sequences only. Checked studies attribute under half of the gap to unresolved V genes and leave the rest unexplained. The sample table holds 100,000 to 150,000 clones, of which approximately 87% were seen once. The ten top clones hold 15% to 20% of the sample. Sequenced: PBMCs. Receptor source: a man between 18 and 35 years old in good health and CMV-seropositive.

This chain links TRBV6-1 with TRBJ2-1; 7 positions match TRBD1. Germline lookup yields CDR1 MNHNS and CDR2 SASEGT. The junction had 3 bases not matched to a gene; V was cut back by 1 base and J by 6 bases. This CDR3 region has 14 residues. The CDR3 reads CASSEGQGLNEQFF. The CDR3 bases are TGTGCCAGCAGTGAAGGACAGGGTCTCAATGAGCAGTTCTTC.

The chain recombines TRBV6-6 with TRBJ1-2; the D is unclear. Between the trimmed V and J ends, which lost 2 bases and 4 bases, there was a span of 11 bases. The CDR3 consists of 14 residues. Germline V gene data show CDR1 as MNHNY and CDR2 as SVGAGI (reference sequence). The CDR3 loop reads CASSYVTRSYGYTF. The CDR3, as DNA: TGTGCCAGCAGTTACGTAACGAGGAGCTATGGCTACACCTTC.

This clone was observed a handful of times. This sequence joins TRBV6-1 and TRBJ1-1; TRBD1 matches at 9 bases. The CDR3 has 13 residues. Germline V gives CDR1 MNHNS, CDR2 SASEGT. Losses at the gene ends were 10 bases for V and 1 base for J; bases not matched to a gene: 4. This chain's CDR3 is CATWGQGNTEAFF. The CDR3 DNA is TGTGCCACCTGGGGACAGGGGAACACTGAAGCTTTCTTT.

The V gene is TRBV4-2, the J gene TRBJ1-5, with no clear D. V shed 1 base and J shed 2 bases, with 9 bases lying between them. Germline values: CDR1 LGHNA, CDR2 YNFKEQ. The CDR3 sequence is 15 residues long. This chain's CDR3 is CASSQGAYGNQPQHF. Written as DNA, the CDR3 is TGTGCCAGCAGCCAAGGAGCTTATGGCAATCAGCCCCAGCATTTT.

This chain links TRBV5-6 with TRBJ1-4, with D perhaps matching TRBD1 (5 bases). Per germline, CDR1 SGHDT and CDR2 YYEEEE. This CDR3 contains 16 residues. The ends were cut back, 4 bases at V and 4 bases at J, with 17 bases in the middle. The CDR3 sequence is CASSPNPRVGNEKLFF. The CDR3 nucleotides read TGTGCCAGCAGCCCGAACCCCAGGGTGGGTAATGAAAAACTGTTTTTT.

Only one count was recorded for this clone. The chain links TRBV6-6 to TRBJ1-1, with TRBD1 matching 7 bases. CDR1 and CDR2 (germline): MNHNY, SVGAGI (reference sequence). The CDR3 totals 12 residues. J lost 5 bases, V lost 4 bases, and 1 base had no gene match. The CDR3 region is CASSLGQTEAFF. CDR3 DNA: TGTGCCAGCAGTTTGGGACAGACTGAAGCTTTCTTT.

This rearrangement joins TRBV11-2 to TRBJ2-7, with 10 bases fitting TRBD1. Germline loops: CDR1 SGHAT, CDR2 FQNNGV. Trimming at V came to 3 bases and at J to 6 bases, leaving 5 bases not matched to a gene. This CDR3 spans 14 amino acids. CDR3 protein: CASSFRDRGSEQYF. The CDR3 DNA is TGTGCCAGCAGCTTCCGGGACAGGGGCTCCGAGCAGTACTTC. Together with reference TRBV11-2 and TRBJ2-7, the CDR3 gives the full variable domain: EAGVAQSPRYKIIEKRQSVAFWCNPISGHATLYWYQQILGQGPKLLIQFQNNGVVDDSQLPKDRFSAERLKGVDSTLKIQPAKLEDSAVYLCASSFRDRGSEQYFGPGTRLTVT.